The 25 T cell receptor beta chains below all came from one sample that was sequenced in a study of cytotoxic CD8 clonotypes in ibrutinib-treated CLL. Here immunoSEQ multiplex PCR was the method, and the copy in TCRdb shows in-frame clones only, minus some. There are roughly 15,000 clones in the sample; around 81% occur only once, and over 15% lies in the top ten. Sequenced here: PBMCs, sampled before ibrutinib treatment. Every receptor here comes from a human donor with chronic lymphocytic leukemia.

The chain recombines TRBV10-2 with TRBJ1-1, with no clear D. CDR3 size: 15 residues. CDR1 and CDR2 (germline): WSHSY, SAAADI. Trimming cost V 8 bases and J 0 bases, with 16 bases left between them. Here the CDR3 DNA reads TGCGCCAGCGCCATCTCGGCAGACTTGAACACTGAAGCTTTCTTT. It is translated as CASAISADLNTEAFF.

The rearrangement links TRBV5-1 to TRBJ2-1, with D possibly being TRBD2 (6 bases). Germline CDR1 reads SGHRS; CDR2 reads YFSETQ. V lost 4 bases to trimming and J lost 10 bases, with 24 bases between them. This CDR3 has 16 amino acids. The CDR3, as DNA: TGCGCCAGCAGCCCCGGGGCTAGCGCCGGAGTCCTGGAGCAGTTCTTC. Translating gives CASSPGASAGVLEQFF. Drawing the rest from reference TRBV5-1 and TRBJ2-1, the complete variable domain is KAGVTQTPRYLIKTRGQQVTLSCSPISGHRSVSWYQQTPGQGLQFLFEYFSETQRNKGNFPGRFSGRQFSNSRSEMNVSTLELGDSALYLCASSPGASAGVLEQFFGPGTRLTVL.

The chain combines TRBV5-1 with TRBJ1-3; TRBD1 aligns across 9 bases. Germline CDR1 is SGHRS and CDR2 is YFSETQ. There are 18 residues in the CDR3. J lost 0 bases, V lost 0 bases, and 7 bases had no gene match. The CDR3 reads CASSLEGQGDPSGNTIYF. The CDR3 DNA reads as TGCGCCAGCAGCTTGGAGGGACAGGGTGACCCCTCTGGAAACACCATATATTTT.

The genes are TRBV7-6 and TRBJ2-3, with unresolved D. CDR3 size: 20 residues. In germline, CDR1 is SGHVS, CDR2 FNYEAQ. V lost 0 bases to trimming and J lost 0 bases, with 22 bases between them. The CDR3 reads CASSLAGAGSSFSSTDTQYF. In DNA, the CDR3 is TGTGCCAGCAGCTTAGCGGGTGCAGGTTCCTCCTTTTCTAGCACAGATACGCAGTATTTT.

This rearrangement joins TRBV7-2 to TRBJ1-2, with D possibly TRBD1 on 5 matching bases. The V end was cut by 5 bases, the J end by 6 bases, with 13 bases between. CDR3 length: 13 residues. The germline gives CDR1 SGHTA, CDR2 FQGNSA. In DNA form, the CDR3 reads TGTGCCAGCAGCCCCAGCAGGGAAGATGGCTACACCTTC. The encoded protein is CASSPSREDGYTF.

The chain is built from TRBV7-6 and TRBJ2-7; D unclear. Germline loops: CDR1 SGHVS, CDR2 FNYEAQ. The V end lost 2 bases, the J end lost 7 bases, and 12 bases lay between the germline ends. The CDR3 has 13 amino acids. The CDR3 loop is CASSLYSGDEQYF. CDR3 sequence (DNA): TGTGCCAGCAGCTTATACTCTGGGGATGAGCAGTACTTC.

V usage is TRBV23-1 and J usage is TRBJ2-7; D may correspond to TRBD1 or TRBD2 (5 bases each). TRBV23-1 is reported as an ORF; its role is uncertain. The ends were cut back, 0 bases at V and 5 bases at J, with 11 bases in the middle. The CDR3 sequence is 14 residues long. This CDR3 is CASSQSRGVNEQYF. The CDR3 bases are TGCGCCAGCAGTCAATCGCGAGGGGTGAACGAGCAGTACTTC.

The gene calls are TRBV28 and TRBJ1-4, with D possibly TRBD1 on 6 matching bases. This CDR3 comprises 11 residues. Germline V gene lookup returns CDR1 MDHEN and CDR2 SYDVKM. The CDR3 bases are TGTGTCACAGGGAGGCGTGAAAAACTGTTTTTT. Translating it yields CVTGRREKLFF.

This sequence joins TRBV11-1 and TRBJ2-7, with 8 nucleotides matching TRBD1. This CDR3 is built from 16 residues. With 1 base clipped from V and 5 bases from J, the junction kept 10 bases outside the gene matches. The V gene's germline CDR1 is SGHAT and CDR2 FQDESV (reference sequence). The CDR3 loop reads CASSLGPTGGRDEQYF. The CDR3 DNA follows: TGTGCCAGCAGCTTAGGACCAACAGGGGGTCGGGACGAGCAGTACTTC.

V is TRBV6-1 and J is TRBJ2-2; D is undetermined. Trimming pared 6 bases from V and 0 bases from J, leaving 5 bases between. Per the germline V gene, CDR1 is MNHNS and CDR2 is SASEGT. There are 13 residues in the CDR3. CDR3 DNA: TGTGCCAGCAGCGGCCCGAACACCGGGGAGCTGTTTTTT. Translating it yields CASSGPNTGELFF.

This chain connects TRBV9 to TRBJ2-2; 9 bases match TRBD1. The CDR3 is 19 amino acids. The germline V gene encodes CDR1 SGDLS and CDR2 YYNGEE. The V and J ends lost 4 bases and 0 bases, in that order; junction bases with no gene match: 13. The CDR3 loop is CASSPRLPGQGSNTGELFF. The CDR3, as DNA: TGTGCCAGCAGCCCTCGCCTCCCTGGACAGGGGTCGAACACCGGGGAGCTGTTTTTT.

The gene calls are TRBV16 and TRBJ2-7; D remains ambiguous. CDR1 KGHSY and CDR2 FQNENV come from the germline V gene. The V end lost 0 bases, the J end lost 2 bases, and 11 bases lay between the germline ends. The CDR3 consists of 15 residues. The CDR3, as DNA: TGTGCCAGCAGCCAATCAGGGATATTCACCTACGAGCAGTACTTC. This encodes CASSQSGIFTYEQYF.

Only a few counts were recorded for this clone. This chain connects TRBV4-1 to TRBJ2-7, with 9 bases fitting TRBD2. The CDR3 runs to 17 residues. The junction had 16 bases not matched to a gene; V was cut back by 3 bases and J by 7 bases. Germline V gene sequence: CDR1 MGHRA, CDR2 YSYEKL. The CDR3 DNA is TGCGCCAGCAGCCAGGTGGACTGGGCGGGAGGGATTTGGGAGCAGTACTTC. It codes for CASSQVDWAGGIWEQYF.

This chain uses TRBV10-1 with TRBJ2-5; 8 nucleotides align to TRBD2. V shed 5 bases and J 5 bases; nucleotides not matched to a gene: 16. Germline values: CDR1 WNHNN, CDR2 SYGVQD (reference sequence). This CDR3 has 17 residues. The CDR3 protein is CASSPSSGGELWETQYF. For the CDR3, the DNA is TGCGCCAGCAGTCCGTCTTCGGGAGGGGAGTTATGGGAGACCCAGTACTTC.

This clone has only one observation. This chain links TRBV6-5 with TRBJ1-1, with D unclear. Trimming took 3 bases from V and 6 from J, leaving 14 bases between them. This CDR3 has 14 residues. CDR1 MNHEY and CDR2 SVGAGI come from the germline V gene. The CDR3 coding sequence is TGTGCCAGCAGTTATGACACCCCTCGGGCTGAAGCTTTCTTT. Its translation: CASSYDTPRAEAFF.

This clone was counted a single time. The V gene is TRBV28, the J gene TRBJ1-1; D might be TRBD1 (5 bases). CDR3 length: 13 amino acids. Germline-derived CDR1 and CDR2 are MDHEN and SYDVKM. Trimming removed 6 bases from V and 5 bases from J, with 13 bases in between. The CDR3 loop reads CASSLDRGTEAFF. For the CDR3, the DNA is TGTGCCAGCAGCCTAGATCGGGGGACTGAAGCTTTCTTT.

The gene calls are TRBV19 and TRBJ2-5; a weak D match, TRBD2 (7 bases). The V end lost 3 bases, the J end lost 0 bases, and 14 bases lay between the germline ends. This CDR3 region has 16 residues. The germline gives CDR1 LNHDA, CDR2 SQIVND (reference sequence). DNA for the CDR3: TGTGCCAGTAGTATTGGGGGGGCTGGCGACCAAGAGACCCAGTACTTC. Translation: CASSIGGAGDQETQYF.

This clone has just one count. The genes are TRBV28 and TRBJ1-1; D is undetermined. This CDR3 spans 12 amino acids. Trimming took off 4 bases at V and 5 bases at J, with 8 bases between the two ends. The germline V gene encodes CDR1 MDHEN and CDR2 SYDVKM. CDR3 loop: CASSYSRTEAFF. The DNA of the CDR3 is TGTGCCAGCAGTTATTCTCGGACTGAAGCTTTCTTT.

This clone has just a few counts. This sequence joins TRBV2 and TRBJ1-2, with a tentative D call TRBD1 (5 bases). The CDR3 has 14 residues. Germline V gene lookup returns CDR1 SNHLY and CDR2 FYNNEI. V dropped 2 bases and J dropped 4 bases, with 11 bases sitting between them. In DNA, the CDR3 is TGTGCCAGCAGTGAACTCGCAGGGAGCTATGGCTACACCTTC. Residues: CASSELAGSYGYTF.

J is TRBJ2-7 and V is TRBV7-3; unclear D gene. This CDR3 contains 16 residues. Germline V gene sequence: CDR1 SGHTA, CDR2 FQGTGA. V dropped 1 base and J dropped 7 bases, with 20 bases sitting between them. CDR3 region: CASSLKFPPTLGEQYF. CDR3 nucleotides: TGTGCCAGCAGCTTAAAGTTTCCCCCGACCTTGGGGGAGCAGTACTTC. The whole variable domain, remainder taken from reference TRBV7-3 and TRBJ2-7, is GAGVSQTPSNKVTEKGKYVELRCDPISGHTALYWYRQSLGQGPEFLIYFQGTGAADDSGLPNDRFFAVRPEGSVSTLKIQRTERGDSAVYLCASSLKFPPTLGEQYFGPGTRLTVT.

This clone was seen a handful of times. The chain combines TRBV5-4 with TRBJ2-7; 8 positions agree with TRBD2. There are 16 residues in the CDR3. The germline CDR1 and CDR2 sequences are SGHNT and YYREEE (reference sequence). The ends lost 4 bases at V and 4 bases at J; junction bases unmatched: 13. The CDR3 here is CASSPGGLGKLYEQYF. The CDR3 bases are TGTGCCAGCAGCCCGGGGGGACTAGGGAAACTATACGAGCAGTACTTC.

This clone appeared once. V and J are TRBV28 and TRBJ2-5; D is possibly TRBD2 (7 bases). Germline loops: CDR1 MDHEN, CDR2 SYDVKM. The CDR3 runs to 13 residues. V was trimmed by 5 bases and J by 7 bases, leaving 14 bases between them. This CDR3 reads CASSPGGARTQYF. In nucleotides, the CDR3 is TGTGCCAGCAGTCCTGGGGGGGCGAGGACCCAGTACTTC.

V is TRBV7-6 and J is TRBJ1-4; D gene uncertain. This CDR3 is 15 amino acids long. In germline, CDR1 is SGHVS, CDR2 FNYEAQ. V lost 5 bases and J 5 bases, leaving 15 bases between the germline ends. CDR3 coding DNA: TGTGCCAGCAGCATATATAGAGGCTTAAATGAAAAACTGTTTTTT. Protein: CASSIYRGLNEKLFF.

The chain has TRBV7-3 and TRBJ2-3, with a possible D match to TRBD2 (5 bases). This CDR3 has 16 amino acids. The germline V and J ends were trimmed by 0 bases and 2 bases, with 12 bases remaining between them. Germline values: CDR1 SGHTA, CDR2 FQGTGA. The CDR3 is CASSLTALANTDTQYF. Written as DNA, the CDR3 is TGTGCCAGCAGCTTAACAGCGCTAGCAAACACAGATACGCAGTATTTT.

This chain connects TRBV5-1 to TRBJ1-1, with unresolved D. V was trimmed by 5 bases and J by 1 base, leaving 3 bases between them. Germline CDR1 SGHRS, CDR2 YFSETQ. CDR3 size: 11 residues. For the CDR3, the DNA is TGCGCCAGCAGACAGAACACTGAAGCTTTCTTT. This sequence encodes CASRQNTEAFF.